This T cell receptor beta chain originates from a study of T-cell memory formation after mild COVID-19. Study-wide background: Each donor largely had its own TCR clusters. Regarding the study as a whole: Detection of some responders pre-infection suggested pre-existing cross-reactive memory T cells participated. Balance between CD4 and CD8 was seen in clones contracting day 15 to 85, and a CD4+ lean was seen in later expanders.

This clonotype was detected only a few times. Its antigen is as yet unknown. CDR3 length equals 16 residues. Germline assignment: CDR1 SNHLY and CDR2 FYNNEI. V dropped 6 bases and J dropped 2 bases, with 17 bases sitting between them. 5'RACE primed from the constant segment yielded TCR alpha and TCR beta cDNA libraries bearing sample barcodes and UMIs. Using its own MiXCR run on the 5' RACE reads, TCRdb lists one record per CDR3 protein. The sample shows approximately 210,000 distinct CDR3 sequences, about 11% of them seen only once. Source material: PBMCs or a T cell subset sorted from them (not recorded which). The sequence came from a man aged 18-30 years who had mild COVID-19 (a few samples of this study predate the infection). Cell type and time point are not known. This chain uses TRBV2 with TRBJ1-3, with a possible D match to TRBD1 (5 bases). DNA for the CDR3: TGTGCCAGCAGGTCGGTTCGACAGACCACTGGAAACACCATATATTTT. It yields the protein CASRSVRQTTGNTIYF.